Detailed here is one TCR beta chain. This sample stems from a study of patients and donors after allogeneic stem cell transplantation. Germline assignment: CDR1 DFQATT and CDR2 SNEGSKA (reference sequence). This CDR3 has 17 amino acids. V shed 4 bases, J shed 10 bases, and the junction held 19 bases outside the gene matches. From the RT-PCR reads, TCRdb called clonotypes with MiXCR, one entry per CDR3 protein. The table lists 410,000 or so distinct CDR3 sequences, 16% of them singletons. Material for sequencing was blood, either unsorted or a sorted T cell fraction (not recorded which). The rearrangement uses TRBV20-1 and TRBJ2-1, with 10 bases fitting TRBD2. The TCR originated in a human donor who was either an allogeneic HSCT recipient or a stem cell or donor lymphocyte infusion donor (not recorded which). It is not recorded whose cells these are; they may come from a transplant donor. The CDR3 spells CSATGSLLAGVLGEQFF. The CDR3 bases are TGCAGTGCTACCGGAAGCCTTCTAGCGGGGGTACTCGGAGAGCAGTTCTTC.